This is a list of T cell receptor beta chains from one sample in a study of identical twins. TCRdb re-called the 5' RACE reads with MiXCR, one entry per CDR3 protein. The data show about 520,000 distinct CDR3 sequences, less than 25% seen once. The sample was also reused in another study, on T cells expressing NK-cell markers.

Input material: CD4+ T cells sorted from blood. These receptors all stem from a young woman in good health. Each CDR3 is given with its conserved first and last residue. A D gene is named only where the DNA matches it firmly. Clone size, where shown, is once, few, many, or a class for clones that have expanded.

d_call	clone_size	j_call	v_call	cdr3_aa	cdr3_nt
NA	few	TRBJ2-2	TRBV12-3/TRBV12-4	CASSPRGAPGELFF	TGTGCCAGCAGTCCCCGGGGGGCACCCGGGGAGCTGTTTTTT
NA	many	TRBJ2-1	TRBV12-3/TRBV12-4	CASTVLFQEQFF	TGTGCCAGCACCGTCCTTTTCCAGGAGCAGTTCTTC
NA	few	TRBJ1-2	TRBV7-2	CASSLAGLDGGYTF	TGTGCCAGCAGCTTAGCCGGACTCGACGGGGGCTACACCTTC
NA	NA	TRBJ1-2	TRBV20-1	CSARTDSYGYTF	TGCAGTGCGAGGACGGACAGCTATGGCTACACCTTC
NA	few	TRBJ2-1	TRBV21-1	CAAPRQGGEQFF	TGTGCCGCCCCCCGCCAGGGGGGTGAGCAGTTCTTC
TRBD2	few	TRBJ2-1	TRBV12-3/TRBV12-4	CASSFSGREHEQFF	TGTGCCAGCAGTTTCAGCGGGAGGGAACATGAGCAGTTCTTC
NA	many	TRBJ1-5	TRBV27	CASSPPGNQPQHF	TGTGCCAGCAGTCCACCGGGGAATCAGCCCCAGCATTTT
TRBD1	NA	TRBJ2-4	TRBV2	CASSDDRGSKNIQYF	TGTGCCAGCAGTGACGACAGGGGGTCCAAAAACATTCAGTACTTC
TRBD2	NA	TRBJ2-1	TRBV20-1	CSARLAGGADEQFF	TGCAGTGCTAGGCTAGCGGGAGGGGCCGATGAGCAGTTCTTC
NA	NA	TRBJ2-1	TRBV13	CASSTRGWRSYNEQFF	TGTGCCAGCAGCACACGGGGGTGGCGGTCCTACAATGAGCAGTTCTTC
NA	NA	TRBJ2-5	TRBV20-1	CSATRGGETQYF	TGCAGTGCTACGCGGGGAGGAGAGACCCAGTACTTC
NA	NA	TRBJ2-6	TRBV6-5	CASSSPLTSGPGANVLTF	TGTGCCAGCAGTTCCCCGTTGACTTCAGGCCCTGGGGCCAACGTCCTGACTTTC
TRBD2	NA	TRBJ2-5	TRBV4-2	CASSQGVSGEYQETQYF	TGTGCCAGCAGCCAAGGTGTTAGCGGGGAATACCAAGAGACCCAGTACTTC
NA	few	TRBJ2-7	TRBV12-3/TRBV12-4	CASSFRQNYEQYF	TGTGCCAGCAGTTTCAGACAGAACTACGAGCAGTACTTC
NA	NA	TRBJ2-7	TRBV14	CASSQEVRSSYEQYF	TGTGCCAGCAGCCAAGAAGTTAGGAGCTCCTACGAGCAGTACTTC
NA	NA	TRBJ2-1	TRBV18	CASSRAHDEQFF	TGTGCCAGCTCCCGTGCTCATGATGAGCAGTTCTTC
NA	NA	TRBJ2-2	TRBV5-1	CASSLSPGNGELFF	TGCGCCAGCAGCTTGTCGCCCGGGAACGGGGAGCTGTTTTTT
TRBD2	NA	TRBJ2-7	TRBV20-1	CSAREPGLAGAYEQYF	TGCAGTGCTAGAGAGCCAGGACTAGCGGGAGCCTACGAGCAGTACTTC
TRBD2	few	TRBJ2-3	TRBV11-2	CASSLTSGGPGTQYF	TGTGCCAGCAGCTTAACCAGCGGGGGGCCCGGTACGCAGTATTTT
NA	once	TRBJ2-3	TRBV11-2	CASSPRGGEVDTQYF	TGTGCCAGCAGCCCTAGGGGCGGGGAAGTGGATACGCAGTATTTT
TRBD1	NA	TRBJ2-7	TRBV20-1	CSARDRGGSSHEQYF	TGCAGTGCTAGAGATCGAGGGGGCTCGTCCCACGAGCAGTACTTC
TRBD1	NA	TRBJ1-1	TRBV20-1	CSAGQDLNTEAFF	TGCAGTGCTGGACAGGACCTGAACACTGAAGCTTTCTTT
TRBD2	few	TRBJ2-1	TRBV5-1	CASSPSGRLSEQFF	TGCGCCAGCAGCCCCAGCGGGAGATTGAGTGAGCAGTTCTTC
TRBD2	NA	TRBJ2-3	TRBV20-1	CSARVAGPVDTQYF	TGCAGTGCTAGAGTAGCGGGACCCGTGGATACGCAGTATTTT
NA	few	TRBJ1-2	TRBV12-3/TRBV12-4	CASSLRGAGYTF	TGTGCCAGCAGTTTAAGAGGGGCTGGCTACACCTTC
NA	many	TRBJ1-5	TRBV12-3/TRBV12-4	CASSPLGNQPQHF	TGTGCCAGCAGCCCCCTCGGCAATCAGCCCCAGCATTTT
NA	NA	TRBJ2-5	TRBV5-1	CASSQDLQETQYF	TGCGCCAGCAGCCAGGACCTCCAAGAGACCCAGTACTTC
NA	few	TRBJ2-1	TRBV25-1	CASSKSREEQFF	TGTGCCAGCAGTAAATCACGGGAAGAGCAGTTCTTC
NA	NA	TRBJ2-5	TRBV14	CASSQDTRRIQETQYF	TGTGCCAGCAGCCAAGATACCCGGAGAATACAAGAGACCCAGTACTTC
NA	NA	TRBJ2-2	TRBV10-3	CAISDFGDTGELFF	TGTGCCATCAGTGATTTTGGGGACACCGGGGAGCTGTTTTTT
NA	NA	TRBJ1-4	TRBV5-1	CASSQTGGRLEKLFF	TGCGCCAGCAGCCAAACGGGAGGGCGTTTGGAAAAACTGTTTTTT
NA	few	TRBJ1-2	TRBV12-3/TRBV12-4	CASSLGGAWYGYTF	TGTGCCAGCAGTTTGGGGGGCGCTTGGTATGGCTACACCTTC
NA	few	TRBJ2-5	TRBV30	CAWSVRAVKETQYF	TGTGCCTGGAGTGTACGAGCGGTGAAAGAGACCCAGTACTTC
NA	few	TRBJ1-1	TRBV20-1	CSARDPRNTEAFF	TGCAGTGCTAGAGATCCTAGGAACACTGAAGCTTTCTTT
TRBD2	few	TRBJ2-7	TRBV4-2	CASSQDGQRGMNEQYF	TGTGCCAGCAGCCAAGATGGACAGCGGGGGATGAACGAGCAGTACTTC
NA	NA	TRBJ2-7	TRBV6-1	CASSPRTYPYEQYF	TGTGCCAGCAGCCCCCGGACATATCCGTACGAGCAGTACTTC
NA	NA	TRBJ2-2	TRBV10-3	CAISLQGTGELFF	TGTGCCATCAGCCTACAGGGAACCGGGGAGCTGTTTTTT
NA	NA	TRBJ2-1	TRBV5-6	CASSATGTLWNEQFF	TGTGCCAGCAGCGCTACAGGGACCCTTTGGAATGAGCAGTTCTTC
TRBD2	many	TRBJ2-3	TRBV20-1	CSARDLTSGRADTQYF	TGCAGTGCTAGAGATCTAACCAGCGGGAGGGCAGATACGCAGTATTTT
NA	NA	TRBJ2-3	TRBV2	CASSRGTDRTDTQYF	TGTGCCAGCTCACGGGGGACAGACCGCACAGATACGCAGTATTTT
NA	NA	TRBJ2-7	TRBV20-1	CSAFAPGGEQYF	TGCAGTGCCTTCGCCCCTGGGGGCGAGCAGTACTTC
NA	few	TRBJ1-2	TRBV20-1	CSADYGNYGYTF	TGCAGTGCTGATTACGGGAACTATGGCTACACCTTC
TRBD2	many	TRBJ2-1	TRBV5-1	CASSSGTSGRDEQFF	TGCGCCAGCAGCTCCGGGACTAGCGGGAGAGATGAGCAGTTCTTC
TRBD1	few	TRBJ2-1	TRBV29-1	CSVHGRLTGVAYNEQFF	TGCAGCGTTCATGGACGGTTAACAGGGGTCGCCTACAATGAGCAGTTCTTC
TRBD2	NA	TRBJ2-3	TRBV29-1	CSARSGRAKSTDTQYF	TGCAGCGCCCGTAGCGGGAGAGCGAAAAGCACAGATACGCAGTATTTT
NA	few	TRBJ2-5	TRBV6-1	CASSPTTDGETQYF	TGTGCCAGCAGTCCGACTACGGACGGGGAGACCCAGTACTTC
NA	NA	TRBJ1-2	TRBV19	CASSWTENNYGYTF	TGTGCCAGTAGCTGGACTGAGAATAACTATGGCTACACCTTC
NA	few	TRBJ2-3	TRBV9	CASSADFQGDTQYF	TGTGCCAGCAGCGCCGATTTCCAGGGAGATACGCAGTATTTT
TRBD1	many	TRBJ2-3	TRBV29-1	CSVRTGKDTQYF	TGCAGCGTACGGACAGGGAAAGATACGCAGTATTTT
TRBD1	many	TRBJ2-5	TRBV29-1	CSVGTGFGTQYF	TGCAGCGTTGGGACAGGGTTTGGGACCCAGTACTTC
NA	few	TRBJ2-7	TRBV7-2	CASSYPRLGGEQYF	TGTGCCAGCAGCTACCCCCGACTCGGCGGGGAGCAGTACTTC
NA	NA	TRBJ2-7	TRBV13	CASVFRGMVNEQYF	TGTGCCAGTGTCTTTCGGGGAATGGTCAACGAGCAGTACTTC